Below, one T cell receptor (beta chain) is given with its context. This record comes from a study of cytomegalovirus exposure and HLA in healthy donors. The CDR3 length is 13 residues. V gave up 4 bases and J gave up 1 base, with 8 bases separating them. Germline V gene lookup returns CDR1 GTSNPN and CDR2 SVGIG (reference sequence). Use of 60 Vbeta and 13 Jbeta primers characterized the PCR. Generated by immunoSEQ multiplex PCR, the TCRdb table keeps only in-frame clones and is missing some. This table holds 200,000 to 250,000 clones. This TCR derives from a young woman in good health and CMV-seropositive. V and J are TRBV30 and TRBJ2-1; D is perhaps TRBD1 (5 bases). Material for sequencing was PBMCs. The chain's CDR3 is CAWIRDSYNEQFF. CDR3 DNA: TGTGCCTGGATCAGGGATTCCTACAATGAGCAGTTCTTC.